This TCR beta chain was sequenced during a study of cytomegalovirus exposure and HLA in healthy donors. Findings and limits, study-wide: According to the study, around 150 TCR beta chains were cytomegalovirus-associated. In a later analysis, an Asian-associated ancestry cluster reportedly showed fewer N-insertions than the roughly 710-donor mean. Associated with HLA alleles at 0.05 false discovery rate in a later analysis were around 15,000 TCR beta sequences.

This clone has more than one count but fewer than ten. Its matching antigen is unknown. Germline V gene lookup returns CDR1 SGHAT and CDR2 FQNNGV. The ends lost 4 bases at V and 2 bases at J; junction bases unmatched: 10. This CDR3 comprises 19 residues. PCR was performed using 60 Vbeta and 13 Jbeta primers. Clones were sequenced by immunoSEQ multiplex PCR, and TCRdb holds only the in-frame ones, with some missing. The repertoire includes about 140,000 clones, about 76% of them detected once, and 3.9% sits in the top ten. The source material was PBMCs. The rearrangement links TRBV11-2 to TRBJ2-3, with 15 bases that match TRBD2. The receptor was isolated from a male donor in good health and CMV-seronegative. The CDR3: CASSYPGLAGGDDTDTQYF. CDR3 coding DNA: TGTGCCAGCAGCTACCCGGGACTAGCGGGAGGCGATGACACAGATACGCAGTATTTT.